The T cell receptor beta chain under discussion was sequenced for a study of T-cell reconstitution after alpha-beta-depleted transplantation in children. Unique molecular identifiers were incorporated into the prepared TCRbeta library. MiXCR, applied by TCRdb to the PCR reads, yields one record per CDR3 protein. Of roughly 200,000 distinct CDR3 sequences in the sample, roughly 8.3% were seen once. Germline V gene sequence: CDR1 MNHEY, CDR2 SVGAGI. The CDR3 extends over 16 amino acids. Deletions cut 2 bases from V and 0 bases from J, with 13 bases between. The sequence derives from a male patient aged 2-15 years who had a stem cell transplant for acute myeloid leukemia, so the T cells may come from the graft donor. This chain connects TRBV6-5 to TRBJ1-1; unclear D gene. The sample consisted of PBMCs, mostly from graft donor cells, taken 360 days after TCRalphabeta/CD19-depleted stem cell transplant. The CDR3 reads CASSYLSARMNTEAFF. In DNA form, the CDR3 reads TGTGCCAGCAGTTACCTCTCAGCCAGAATGAACACTGAAGCTTTCTTT.